This T cell receptor beta chain was captured by sequencing in a study of T cell responses to AZD1222 COVID-19 vaccine. Broader study findings: Baseline seropositivity characterized only a handful of AZD1222 recipients.

The CDR3 is 14 residues long. CDR1 and CDR2 from the germline V gene are SGHVS and FQNEAQ. Deletions cut 6 bases from V and 0 bases from J, with 11 bases between. Some clones are missing from TCRdb's copy, which holds only in-frame ones; the method was immunoSEQ multiplex PCR. The data show about 130,000 clones, about 90% seen once. Remarks on this clone: Its antigen is unidentified.

This sequence originates from an adult in good health. J is TRBJ2-5 and V is TRBV7-8, with D maybe TRBD1 (6 bases). The sample in question was peripheral blood, obtained on day 0 of MenACWY control vaccination. The CDR3 region is CASRRGTNQETQYF. The CDR3 DNA is TGTGCCAGCAGAAGAGGGACAAACCAAGAGACCCAGTACTTC.